This T cell receptor beta chain originates from a study of CD8 T cells in ankylosing spondylitis. Library preparation for TCR beta used quantitative 5'-RACE with molecular barcodes. TCRdb reanalysed the 5' RACE reads using MiXCR and keeps one entry per CDR3 protein. The sample lists some 140,000 distinct CDR3 sequences; roughly 7.7% were seen once. The CDR3 is 13 residues long. Germline V CDR1 and CDR2: MNHNS, SASEGT. The V and J ends lost 8 bases and 4 bases respectively, with 14 bases between them. There are many counts of this clonotype. As yet, its antigen is unknown. Study-wide points: A number of the motif variants had already been described in reactive arthritis synovial fluid and blood. About 8 highly homologous variants made up a TCR beta motif, and this motif appeared characteristic of ankylosing spondylitis blood. Matched synovial fluid from ankylosing spondylitis patients was reported to be enriched for disease-linked clones.

The chain has TRBV6-1 and TRBJ1-1; D is possibly TRBD1 (5 bases). Sample: synovial fluid, either unsorted or a sorted T cell fraction (not recorded which). The receptor was isolated from a male donor with ankylosing spondylitis. Here the CDR3 DNA reads TGTGCCAGCCGGACCCGTGGGGGCACTGAAGCTTTCTTT. Encoded protein: CASRTRGGTEAFF.